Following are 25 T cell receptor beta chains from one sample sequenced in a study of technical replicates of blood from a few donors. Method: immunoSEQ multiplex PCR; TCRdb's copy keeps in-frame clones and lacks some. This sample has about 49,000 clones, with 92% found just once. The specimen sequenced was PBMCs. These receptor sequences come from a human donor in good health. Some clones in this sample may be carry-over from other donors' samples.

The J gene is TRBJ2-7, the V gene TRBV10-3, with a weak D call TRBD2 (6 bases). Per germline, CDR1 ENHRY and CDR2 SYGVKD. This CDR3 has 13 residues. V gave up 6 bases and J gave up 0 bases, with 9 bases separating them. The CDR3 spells CAIRHGGSYEQYF. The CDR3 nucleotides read TGTGCCATCAGACACGGGGGCTCCTACGAGCAGTACTTC.

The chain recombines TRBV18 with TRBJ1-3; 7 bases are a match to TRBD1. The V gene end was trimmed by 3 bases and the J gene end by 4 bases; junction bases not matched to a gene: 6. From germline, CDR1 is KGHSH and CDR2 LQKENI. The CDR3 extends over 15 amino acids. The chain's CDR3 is CASSPEQGQGNTIYF. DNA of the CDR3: TGTGCCAGCTCACCGGAGCAGGGACAGGGAAACACCATATATTTT.

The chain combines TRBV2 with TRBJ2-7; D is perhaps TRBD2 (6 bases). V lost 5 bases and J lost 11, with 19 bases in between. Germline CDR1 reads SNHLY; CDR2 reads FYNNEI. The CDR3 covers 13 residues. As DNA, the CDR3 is TGTGCCAGCAGTTGGGCTCGGGGCGGCGGGAAGTACTTC. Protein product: CASSWARGGGKYF.

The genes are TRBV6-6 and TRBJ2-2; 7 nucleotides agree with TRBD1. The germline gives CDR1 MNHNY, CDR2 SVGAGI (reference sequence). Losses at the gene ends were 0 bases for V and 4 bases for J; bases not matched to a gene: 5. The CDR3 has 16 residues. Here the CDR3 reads CASSYSYGTVTGELFF. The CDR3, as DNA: TGTGCCAGCAGTTACTCATACGGGACAGTCACCGGGGAGCTGTTTTTT.

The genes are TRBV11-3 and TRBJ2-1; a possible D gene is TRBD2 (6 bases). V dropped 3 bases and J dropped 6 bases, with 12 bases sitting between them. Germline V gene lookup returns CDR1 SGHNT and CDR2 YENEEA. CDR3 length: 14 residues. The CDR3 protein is CASSFSRGGNEQFF. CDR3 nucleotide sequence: TGTGCCAGCAGCTTTTCAAGGGGAGGCAATGAGCAGTTCTTC. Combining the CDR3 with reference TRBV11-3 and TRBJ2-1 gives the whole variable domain EAGVVQSPRYKIIEKKQPVAFWCNPISGHNTLYWYLQNLGQGPELLIRYENEEAVDDSQLPKDRFSAERLKGVDSTLKIQPAELGDSAVYLCASSFSRGGNEQFFGPGTRLTVL.

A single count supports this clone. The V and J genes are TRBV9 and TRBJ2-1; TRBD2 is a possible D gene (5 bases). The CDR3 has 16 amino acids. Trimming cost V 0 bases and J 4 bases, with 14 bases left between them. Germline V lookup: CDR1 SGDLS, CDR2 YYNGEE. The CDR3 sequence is CASSVVGSSRYNEQFF. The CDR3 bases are TGTGCCAGCAGCGTAGTTGGGAGTAGTCGGTACAATGAGCAGTTCTTC.

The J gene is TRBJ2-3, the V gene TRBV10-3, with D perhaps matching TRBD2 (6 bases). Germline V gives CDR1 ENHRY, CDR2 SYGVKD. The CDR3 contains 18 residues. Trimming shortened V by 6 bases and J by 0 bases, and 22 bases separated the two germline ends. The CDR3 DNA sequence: TGTGCCATCAGAGCGCCGGGGGACGGTAGATCCAGCACAGATACGCAGTATTTT. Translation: CAIRAPGDGRSSTDTQYF.

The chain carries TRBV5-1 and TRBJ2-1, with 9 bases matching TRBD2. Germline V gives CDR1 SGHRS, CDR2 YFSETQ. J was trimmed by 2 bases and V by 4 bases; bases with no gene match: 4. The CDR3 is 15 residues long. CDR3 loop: CASSASGETYNEQFF. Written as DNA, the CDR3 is TGCGCCAGCAGCGCTAGCGGGGAAACCTACAATGAGCAGTTCTTC.

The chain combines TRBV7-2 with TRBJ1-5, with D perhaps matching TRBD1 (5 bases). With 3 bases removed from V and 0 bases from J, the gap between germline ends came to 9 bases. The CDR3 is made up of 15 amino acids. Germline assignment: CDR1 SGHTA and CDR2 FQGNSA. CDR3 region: CASSLQGNSNQPQHF. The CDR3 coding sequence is TGTGCCAGCAGCTTGCAGGGAAATAGCAATCAGCCCCAGCATTTT.

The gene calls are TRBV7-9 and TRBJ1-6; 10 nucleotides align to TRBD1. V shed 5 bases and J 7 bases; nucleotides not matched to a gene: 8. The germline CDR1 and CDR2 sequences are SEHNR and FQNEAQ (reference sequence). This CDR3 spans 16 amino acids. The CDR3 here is CASSTGQGKGNSPLHF. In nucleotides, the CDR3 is TGTGCCAGCAGCACGGGACAGGGGAAAGGAAATTCACCCCTCCACTTT.

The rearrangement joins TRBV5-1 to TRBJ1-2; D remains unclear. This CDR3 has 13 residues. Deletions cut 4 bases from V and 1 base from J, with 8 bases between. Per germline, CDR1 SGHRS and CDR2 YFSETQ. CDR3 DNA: TGCGCCAGCAGCCTGGAACTTAACTATGGCTACACCTTC. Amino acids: CASSLELNYGYTF.

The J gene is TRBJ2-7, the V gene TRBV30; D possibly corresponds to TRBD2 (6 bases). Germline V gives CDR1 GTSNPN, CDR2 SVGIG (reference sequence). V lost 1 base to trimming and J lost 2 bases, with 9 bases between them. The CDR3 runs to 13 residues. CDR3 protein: CAWSEGGPYEQYF. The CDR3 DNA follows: TGTGCCTGGAGTGAGGGAGGACCCTACGAGCAGTACTTC.

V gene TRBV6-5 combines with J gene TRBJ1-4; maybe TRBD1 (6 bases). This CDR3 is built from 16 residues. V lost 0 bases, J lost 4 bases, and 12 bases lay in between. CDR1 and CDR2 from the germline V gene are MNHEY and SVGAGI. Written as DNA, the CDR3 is TGTGCCAGCAGTTACTCCTGGGACACCCGTAATGAAAAACTGTTTTTT. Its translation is CASSYSWDTRNEKLFF.

CDR3 bases: TGTGCCAGCAGCCCACGGCCGGCGGGATACTCCTACGAGCAGTACTTC. Translation: CASSPRPAGYSYEQYF. The V call is TRBV5-6, the J call TRBJ2-7, with a possible D match to TRBD2 (6 bases). From germline, CDR1 is SGHDT and CDR2 YYEEEE. The V end was cut by 4 bases, the J end by 0 bases, with 17 bases between. CDR3 length equals 16 residues.

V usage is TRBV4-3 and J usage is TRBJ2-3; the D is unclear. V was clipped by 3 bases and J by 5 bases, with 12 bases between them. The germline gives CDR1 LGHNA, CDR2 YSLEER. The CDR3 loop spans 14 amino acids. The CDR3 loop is CASSHLVVKDTQYF. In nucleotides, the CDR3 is TGCGCCAGCAGCCATCTGGTAGTGAAAGATACGCAGTATTTT.

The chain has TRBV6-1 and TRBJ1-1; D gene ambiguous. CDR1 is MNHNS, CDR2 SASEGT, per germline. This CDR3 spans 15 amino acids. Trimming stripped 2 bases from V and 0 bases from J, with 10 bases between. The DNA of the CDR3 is TGTGCCAGCAGTGAAACGATTACGGTGAACACTGAAGCTTTCTTT. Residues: CASSETITVNTEAFF.

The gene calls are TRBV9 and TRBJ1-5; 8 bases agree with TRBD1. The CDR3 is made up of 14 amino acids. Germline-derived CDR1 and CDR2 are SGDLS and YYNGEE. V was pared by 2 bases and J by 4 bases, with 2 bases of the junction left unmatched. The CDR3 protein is CASSVGTGNQPQHF. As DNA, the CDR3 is TGTGCCAGCAGCGTTGGGACAGGTAATCAGCCCCAGCATTTT. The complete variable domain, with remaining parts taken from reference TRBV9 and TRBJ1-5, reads DSGVTQTPKHLITATGQRVTLRCSPRSGDLSVYWYQQSLDQGLQFLIQYYNGEERAKGNILERFSAQQFPDLHSELNLSSLELGDSALYFCASSVGTGNQPQHFGDGTRLSIL.

The CDR3 nucleotides are TGTGCCAGCAGCTTAGGCGGGCCTTATAGCAATCAGCCCCAGCATTTT. It codes for CASSLGGPYSNQPQHF. The chain recombines TRBV7-9 with TRBJ1-5; D ambiguous. CDR3 length: 16 residues. The V end was cut by 1 base, the J end by 0 bases, with 10 bases between. Germline V gives CDR1 SEHNR, CDR2 FQNEAQ (reference sequence).

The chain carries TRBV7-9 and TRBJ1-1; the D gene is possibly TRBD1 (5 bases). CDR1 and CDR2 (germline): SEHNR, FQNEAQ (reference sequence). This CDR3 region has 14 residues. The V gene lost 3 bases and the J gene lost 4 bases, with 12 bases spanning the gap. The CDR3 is CASSFQAGLTEAFF. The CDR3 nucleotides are TGTGCCAGCAGCTTTCAGGCGGGGCTCACTGAAGCTTTCTTT. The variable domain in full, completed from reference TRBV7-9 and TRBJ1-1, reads DTGVSQNPRHKITKRGQNVTFRCDPISEHNRLYWYRQTLGQGPEFLTYFQNEAQLEKSRLLSDRFSAERPKGSFSTLEIQRTEQGDSAMYLCASSFQAGLTEAFFGQGTRLTVV.

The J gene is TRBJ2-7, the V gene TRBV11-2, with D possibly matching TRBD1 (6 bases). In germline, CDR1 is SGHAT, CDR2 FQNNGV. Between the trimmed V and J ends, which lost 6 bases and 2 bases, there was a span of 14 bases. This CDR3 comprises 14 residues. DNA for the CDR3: TGTGCCAGCAGACCAGGGGTTCAGACCTACGAGCAGTACTTC. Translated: CASRPGVQTYEQYF.

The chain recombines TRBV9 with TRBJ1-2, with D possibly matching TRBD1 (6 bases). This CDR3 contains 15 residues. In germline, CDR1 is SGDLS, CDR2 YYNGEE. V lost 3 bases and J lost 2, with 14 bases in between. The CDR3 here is CASSGSSQGNYGYTF. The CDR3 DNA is TGTGCCAGCAGCGGCAGCTCACAGGGAAACTATGGCTACACCTTC.

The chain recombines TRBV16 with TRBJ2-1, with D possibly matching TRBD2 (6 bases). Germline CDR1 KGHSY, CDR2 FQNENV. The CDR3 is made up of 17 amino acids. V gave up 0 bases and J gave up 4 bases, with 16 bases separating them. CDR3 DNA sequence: TGTGCCAGCAGCCAATCATTAGCGGATGCGGAATACAATGAGCAGTTCTTC. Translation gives CASSQSLADAEYNEQFF.

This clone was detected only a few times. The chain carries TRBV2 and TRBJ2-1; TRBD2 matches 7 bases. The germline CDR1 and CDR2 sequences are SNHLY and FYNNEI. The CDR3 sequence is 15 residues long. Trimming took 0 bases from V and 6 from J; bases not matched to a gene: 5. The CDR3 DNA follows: TGTGCCAGCAGTGAAGCGGGAGGGTTCCGCAATGAGCAGTTCTTC. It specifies CASSEAGGFRNEQFF.

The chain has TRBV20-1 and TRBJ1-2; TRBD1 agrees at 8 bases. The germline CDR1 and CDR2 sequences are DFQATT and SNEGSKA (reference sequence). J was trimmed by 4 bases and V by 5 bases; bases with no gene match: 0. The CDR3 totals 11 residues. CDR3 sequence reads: CSAGQGYGYTF. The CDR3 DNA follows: TGCAGTGCTGGACAGGGCTATGGCTACACCTTC.

The CDR3 loop reads CASSVGGTQYF. In DNA, the CDR3 is TGTGCCAGCAGCGTCGGTGGGACCCAGTACTTC. The chain recombines TRBV9 with TRBJ2-5; D is uncertain. The CDR3 extends over 11 amino acids. Between the trimmed V and J ends, which lost 2 bases and 7 bases, there was a span of 6 bases. Germline loops: CDR1 SGDLS, CDR2 YYNGEE.